Sequencing of this TCR beta chain was carried out in a study of T cell changes during pregnancy in multiple sclerosis. Sequencing was performed with immunoSEQ multiplex PCR; in TCRdb, only in-frame clones are kept and a portion is missing. The data hold roughly 54,000 clones, with roughly 90% observed a single time. Sample: CD4+ T cells from peripheral blood mononuclear cells, taken after pregnancy. The clonotype comes from a female donor with multiple sclerosis, enrolled in a pregnancy study.

The CDR3 loop is CASSPVGHRVVVSNTEAFF. CDR3 DNA: TGTGCCAGCTCACCCGTAGGACATAGAGTAGTAGTATCGAACACTGAAGCTTTCTTT. The chain combines TRBV18 with TRBJ1-1; a weak D match, TRBD1 (5 bases). Germline V gives CDR1 KGHSH, CDR2 LQKENI. The CDR3 spans 19 residues. Trimming stripped 3 bases from V and 1 base from J, with 24 bases between.